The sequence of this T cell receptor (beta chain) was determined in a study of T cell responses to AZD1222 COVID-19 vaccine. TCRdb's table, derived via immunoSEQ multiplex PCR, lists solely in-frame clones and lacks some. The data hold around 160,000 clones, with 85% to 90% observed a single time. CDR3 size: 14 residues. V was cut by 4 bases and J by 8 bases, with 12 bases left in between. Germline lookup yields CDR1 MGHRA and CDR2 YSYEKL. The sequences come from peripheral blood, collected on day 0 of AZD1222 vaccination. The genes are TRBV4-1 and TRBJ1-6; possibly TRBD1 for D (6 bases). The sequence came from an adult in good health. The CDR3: CASSPRTVDSPLHF. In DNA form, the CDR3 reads TGCGCCAGCAGCCCGCGGACAGTAGATTCACCCCTCCACTTT.